What follows are 8 T cell receptor beta chains derived from one specimen sequenced in a study of PD-1 blockade in classical Hodgkin lymphoma (dated by TCRdb to the early 2020s). The label giving this sample's time point can be read as: cycle 1 day 1 (C1D1), immediately before nivolumab initiation. Every trial patient had relapsed after autologous stem cell transplantation, and cohorts A, B and C differed in prior brentuximab vedotin exposure. The library relied on the immunoSEQ multiplex PCR assay. As stored in TCRdb, this immuneACCESS dataset retains in-frame rearrangements with V and J assigned. A fraction of the clones does not appear; measured against another copy, unresolved V genes explain less than half of the discrepancy, and the remainder lacks a known reason. For this sample there are more than 60,000 clones; about nine tenths appear just once. Around 9.7% of the sample rests with the top ten.

This specimen was peripheral blood mononuclear cells (PBMCs), taken at baseline. These TCRs come from a human donor with classical Hodgkin lymphoma.

CDR3 sequence reads: CASSFRDEQFF. The DNA for the CDR3 is TGTGCCAGCAGCTTTAGGGATGAGCAGTTCTTC. The chain joins TRBV5-5 to TRBJ2-1; the D is unclear. The CDR3 runs to 11 residues. V lost 2 bases and J 8 bases, leaving 5 bases between the germline ends. CDR1 is SGHKS and CDR2 is YYEKEE in the germline V gene (reference sequence).

The V and J genes are TRBV11-2 and TRBJ1-2; no clear D gene. The CDR3 sequence is 14 residues long. In germline, CDR1 is SGHAT, CDR2 FQNNGV. Deletions cut 0 bases from V and 4 bases from J, with 9 bases between. The CDR3 nucleotides read TGTGCCAGCAGCTTAGACTTGGCAGGCTATGGCTACACCTTC. It specifies CASSLDLAGYGYTF.

The rearrangement links TRBV5-1 to TRBJ2-3; D is unclear. Trimming removed 4 bases from V and 4 bases from J, with 13 bases in between. The germline V gene has CDR1 SGHRS and CDR2 YFSETQ. The CDR3 runs 14 residues. The CDR3 DNA sequence: TGCGCCAGCAGCGGCGGTCCTCATGCAGATACGCAGTATTTT. Amino acids: CASSGGPHADTQYF.

Written as DNA, the CDR3 is TGCGCCAGCAGTCTTCAGGGGGGGTCCTACAATGAGCAGTTCTTC. Translated, it gives CASSLQGGSYNEQFF. The chain combines TRBV10-2 with TRBJ2-1; D tentatively fits TRBD1 or TRBD2 (7 bases each). Germline CDR1 WSHSY, CDR2 SAAADI. Trimming stripped 5 bases from V and 1 base from J, with 12 bases between. This CDR3 has 15 residues.

This chain uses TRBV10-1 with TRBJ2-3; 8 bases fit TRBD2. Germline CDR1 and CDR2: WNHNN and SYGVQD (reference sequence). Trimming at V came to 4 bases and at J to 2 bases, leaving 5 bases not matched to a gene. This CDR3 has 15 amino acids. The DNA of the CDR3 is TGCGCCAGCAGTGCGTCGGGGGGGCCCACAGATACGCAGTATTTT. This translates into CASSASGGPTDTQYF.

This clone was counted once. The chain employs TRBV5-4 and TRBJ1-4; 9 bases are shared with TRBD1. Germline values: CDR1 SGHNT, CDR2 YYREEE (reference sequence). The junction had 3 bases not matched to a gene; V was cut back by 4 bases and J by 5 bases. The CDR3 runs to 14 residues. The CDR3 DNA is TGTGCCAGCAGCCTTGACAGGGGGAATGAAAAACTGTTTTTT. This gives the protein CASSLDRGNEKLFF.

V is TRBV5-1 and J is TRBJ2-5; possible D gene TRBD1, 5 bases. This CDR3 has 14 amino acids. V lost 0 bases and J 7 bases, leaving 13 bases between the germline ends. Per the germline V gene, CDR1 is SGHRS and CDR2 is YFSETQ. The CDR3 nucleotides read TGCGCCAGCAGCTTGGGTTCAGTGCAGGGGACCCAGTACTTC. Residues: CASSLGSVQGTQYF.

The V call is TRBV6-5, the J call TRBJ2-5; D is perhaps TRBD1 (6 bases). The germline V gene has CDR1 MNHEY and CDR2 SVGAGI. CDR3 length equals 14 residues. Trimming removed 6 bases from V and 5 bases from J, with 16 bases in between. The CDR3 here is CASSSGVVGETQYF. CDR3 in DNA: TGTGCCAGCAGCTCAGGGGTGGTTGGGGAGACCCAGTACTTC.